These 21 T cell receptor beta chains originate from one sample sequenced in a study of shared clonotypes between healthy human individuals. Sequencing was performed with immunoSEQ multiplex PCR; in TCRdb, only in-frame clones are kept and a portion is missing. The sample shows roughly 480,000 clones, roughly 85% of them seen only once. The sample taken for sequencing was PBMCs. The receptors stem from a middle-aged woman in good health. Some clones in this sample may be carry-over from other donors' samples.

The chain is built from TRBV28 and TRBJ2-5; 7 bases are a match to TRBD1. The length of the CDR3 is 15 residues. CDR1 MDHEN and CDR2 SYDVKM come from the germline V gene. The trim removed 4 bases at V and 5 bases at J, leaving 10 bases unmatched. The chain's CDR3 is CASSSPTGFAETQYF. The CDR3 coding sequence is TGTGCCAGCAGTTCCCCGACAGGGTTTGCGGAGACCCAGTACTTC.

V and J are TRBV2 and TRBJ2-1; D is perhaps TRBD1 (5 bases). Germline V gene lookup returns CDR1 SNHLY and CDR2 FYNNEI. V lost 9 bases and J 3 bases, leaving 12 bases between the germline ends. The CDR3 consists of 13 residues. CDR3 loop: CASGAESYNEQFF. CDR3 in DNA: TGTGCCAGTGGGGCAGAAAGCTACAATGAGCAGTTCTTC.

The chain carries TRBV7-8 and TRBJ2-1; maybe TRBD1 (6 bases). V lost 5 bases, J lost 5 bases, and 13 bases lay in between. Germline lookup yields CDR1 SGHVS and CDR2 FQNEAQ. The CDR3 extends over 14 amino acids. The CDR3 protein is CASSPRDIHNEQFF. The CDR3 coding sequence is TGTGCCAGCAGCCCACGGGACATTCACAATGAGCAGTTCTTC.

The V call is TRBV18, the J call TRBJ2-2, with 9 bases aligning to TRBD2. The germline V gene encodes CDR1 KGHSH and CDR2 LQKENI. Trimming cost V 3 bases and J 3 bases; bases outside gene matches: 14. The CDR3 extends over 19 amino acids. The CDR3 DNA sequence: TGTGCCAGCTCACCGAATAGCGGGAGTGGCCCCGTTGACACCGGGGAGCTGTTTTTT. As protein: CASSPNSGSGPVDTGELFF.

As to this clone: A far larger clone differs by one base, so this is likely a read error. The CDR3 spells CASSGVTSGSYEQYF. For the CDR3, the DNA is TGTGCCAGCAGTGGCGTCACTAGCGGCTCCTACGAGCAGTACTTC. The rearrangement uses TRBV2 and TRBJ2-7; 8 bases map to TRBD2. The CDR3 has 15 amino acids. V trimming: 4 bases; J trimming: 0 bases; junction bases outside the gene matches: 5. Per germline, CDR1 SNHLY and CDR2 FYNNEI. The whole variable domain, filled in from reference TRBV2 and TRBJ2-7, reads EPEVTQTPSHQVTQMGQEVILRCVPISNHLYFYWYRQILGQKVEFLVSFYNNEISEKSEIFDDQFSVERPDGSNFTLKIRSTKLEDSAMYFCASSGVTSGSYEQYFGPGTRLTVT.

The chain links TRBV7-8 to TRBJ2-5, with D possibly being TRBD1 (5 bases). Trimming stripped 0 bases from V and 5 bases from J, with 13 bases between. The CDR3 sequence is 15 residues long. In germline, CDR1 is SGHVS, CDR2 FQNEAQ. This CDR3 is CASSLARQGGETQYF. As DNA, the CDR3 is TGTGCCAGCAGCTTAGCACGTCAGGGTGGCGAGACCCAGTACTTC.

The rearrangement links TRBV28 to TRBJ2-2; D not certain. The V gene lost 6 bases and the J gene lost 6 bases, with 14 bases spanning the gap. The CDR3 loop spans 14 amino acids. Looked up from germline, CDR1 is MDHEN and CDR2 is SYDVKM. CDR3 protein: CASSVIQLPGELFF. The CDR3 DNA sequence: TGTGCCAGCAGCGTAATACAGTTACCCGGGGAGCTGTTTTTT.

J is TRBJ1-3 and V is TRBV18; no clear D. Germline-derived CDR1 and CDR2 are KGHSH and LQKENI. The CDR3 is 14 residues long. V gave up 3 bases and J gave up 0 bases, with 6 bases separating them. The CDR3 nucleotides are TGTGCCAGCTCACCGGATAACTCTGGAAACACCATATATTTT. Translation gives CASSPDNSGNTIYF.

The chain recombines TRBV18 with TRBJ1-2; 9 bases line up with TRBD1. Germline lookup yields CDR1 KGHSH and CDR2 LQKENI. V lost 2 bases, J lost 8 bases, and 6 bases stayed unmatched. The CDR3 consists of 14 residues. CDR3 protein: CASSPAGTGYGYTF. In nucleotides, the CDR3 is TGTGCCAGCTCACCAGCCGGGACAGGGTACGGCTACACCTTC. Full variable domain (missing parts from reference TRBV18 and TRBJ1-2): NAGVMQNPRHLVRRRGQEARLRCSPMKGHSHVYWYRQLPEEGLKFMVYLQKENIIDESGMPKERFSAEFPKEGPSILRIQQVVRGDSAAYFCASSPAGTGYGYTFGSGTRLTVV.

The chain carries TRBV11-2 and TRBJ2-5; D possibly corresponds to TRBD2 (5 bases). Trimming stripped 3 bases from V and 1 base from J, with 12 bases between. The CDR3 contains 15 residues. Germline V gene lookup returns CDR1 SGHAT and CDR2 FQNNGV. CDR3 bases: TGTGCCAGCAGCTTCGAGGGCACAGTCCAAGAGACCCAGTACTTC. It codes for CASSFEGTVQETQYF.

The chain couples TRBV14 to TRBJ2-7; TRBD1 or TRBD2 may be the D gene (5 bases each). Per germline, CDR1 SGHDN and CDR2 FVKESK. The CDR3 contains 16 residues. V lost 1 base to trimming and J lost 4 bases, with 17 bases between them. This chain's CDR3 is CASSQVWTGTFYEQYF. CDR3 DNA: TGTGCCAGCAGCCAAGTGTGGACCGGGACGTTTTACGAGCAGTACTTC.

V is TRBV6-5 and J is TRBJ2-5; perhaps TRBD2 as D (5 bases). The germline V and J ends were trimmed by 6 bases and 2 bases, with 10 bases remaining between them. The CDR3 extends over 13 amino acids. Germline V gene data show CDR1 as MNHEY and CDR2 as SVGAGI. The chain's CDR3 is CASSQDFQETQYF. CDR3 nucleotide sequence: TGTGCCAGCAGCCAGGACTTTCAAGAGACCCAGTACTTC.

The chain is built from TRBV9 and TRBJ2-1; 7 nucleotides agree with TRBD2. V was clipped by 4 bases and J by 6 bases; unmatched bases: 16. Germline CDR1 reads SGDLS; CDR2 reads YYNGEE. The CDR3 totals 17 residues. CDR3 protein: CASSPTGGVAGLNEQFF. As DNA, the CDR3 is TGTGCCAGCAGCCCTACAGGAGGGGTAGCGGGCCTCAATGAGCAGTTCTTC. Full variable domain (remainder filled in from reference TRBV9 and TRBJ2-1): DSGVTQTPKHLITATGQRVTLRCSPRSGDLSVYWYQQSLDQGLQFLIQYYNGEERAKGNILERFSAQQFPDLHSELNLSSLELGDSALYFCASSPTGGVAGLNEQFFGPGTRLTVL.

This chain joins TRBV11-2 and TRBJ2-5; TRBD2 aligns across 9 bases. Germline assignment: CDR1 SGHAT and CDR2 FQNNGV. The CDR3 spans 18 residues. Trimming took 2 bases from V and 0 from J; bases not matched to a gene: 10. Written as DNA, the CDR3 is TGTGCCAGCAGCTTAATTAGCGGGAGCAGTATGTACCAAGAGACCCAGTACTTC. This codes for CASSLISGSSMYQETQYF.

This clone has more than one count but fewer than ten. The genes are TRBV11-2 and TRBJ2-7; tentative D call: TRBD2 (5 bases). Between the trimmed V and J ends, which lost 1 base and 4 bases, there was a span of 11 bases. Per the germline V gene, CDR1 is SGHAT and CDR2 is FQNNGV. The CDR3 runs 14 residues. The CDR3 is CASSLVDGKYEQYF. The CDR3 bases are TGTGCCAGCAGCTTAGTAGACGGGAAATACGAGCAGTACTTC.

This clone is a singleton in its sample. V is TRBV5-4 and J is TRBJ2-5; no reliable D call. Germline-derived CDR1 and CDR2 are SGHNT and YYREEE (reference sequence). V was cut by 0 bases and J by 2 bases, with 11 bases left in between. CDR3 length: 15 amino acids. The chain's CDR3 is CASSLGLGRQETQYF. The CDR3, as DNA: TGTGCCAGCAGCTTGGGGCTTGGGCGGCAAGAGACCCAGTACTTC.

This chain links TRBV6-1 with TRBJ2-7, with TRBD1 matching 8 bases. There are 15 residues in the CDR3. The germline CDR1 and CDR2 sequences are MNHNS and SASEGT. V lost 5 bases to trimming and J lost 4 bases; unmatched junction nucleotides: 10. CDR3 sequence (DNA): TGTGCCAGCAGTAACCAGGGGGCGTTAGGGTACGAGCAGTACTTC. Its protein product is CASSNQGALGYEQYF.

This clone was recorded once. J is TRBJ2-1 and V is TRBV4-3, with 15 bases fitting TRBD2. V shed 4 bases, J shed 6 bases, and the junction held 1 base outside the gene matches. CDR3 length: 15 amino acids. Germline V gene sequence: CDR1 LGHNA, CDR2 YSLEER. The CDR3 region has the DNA TGCGCCAGCAGCCGGACTAGCGGGAGGGGCAATGAGCAGTTCTTC. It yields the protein CASSRTSGRGNEQFF.

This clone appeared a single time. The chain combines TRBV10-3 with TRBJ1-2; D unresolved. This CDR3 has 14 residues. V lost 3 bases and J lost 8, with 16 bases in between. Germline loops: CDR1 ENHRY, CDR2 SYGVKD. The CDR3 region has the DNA TGTGCCATCAGTGAATCTGGTGGGGTTTGGGGCTACACCTTC. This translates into CAISESGGVWGYTF.

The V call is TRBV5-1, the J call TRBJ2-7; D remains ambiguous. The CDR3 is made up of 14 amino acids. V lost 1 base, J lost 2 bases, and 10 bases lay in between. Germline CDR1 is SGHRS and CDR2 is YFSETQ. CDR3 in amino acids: CASSLFPGTYEQYF. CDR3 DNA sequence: TGCGCCAGCAGCTTGTTCCCAGGAACCTACGAGCAGTACTTC.

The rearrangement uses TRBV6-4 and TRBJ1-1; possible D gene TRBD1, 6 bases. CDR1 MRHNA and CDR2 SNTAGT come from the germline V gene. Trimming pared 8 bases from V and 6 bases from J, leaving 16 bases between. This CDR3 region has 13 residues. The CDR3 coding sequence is TGTGCCAGCCGGACAGAAAGCGGTTCTGAAGCTTTCTTT. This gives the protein CASRTESGSEAFF.